The 31 T cell receptor beta chains reported below all come from one sample, sequenced in a study of shared clonotypes between healthy human individuals. Generated by immunoSEQ multiplex PCR, the TCRdb table keeps only in-frame clones and is missing some. Counted here are about 600,000 clones, roughly four fifths occurring once; the ten biggest clones make up 12%. The sample comprised PBMCs. These receptors were obtained from a woman aged 40 to 55 in good health. Some clones in this sample may be carry-over from other donors' samples.

The V and J genes are TRBV18 and TRBJ2-7, with D perhaps being TRBD1 or TRBD2 (5 bases each). Germline V gene data show CDR1 as KGHSH and CDR2 as LQKENI. The CDR3 extends over 16 amino acids. Trimming removed 0 bases from V and 2 bases from J, with 14 bases in between. The CDR3 loop is CASSPPSGGEAYEQYF. In DNA form, the CDR3 reads TGTGCCAGCTCACCACCGAGTGGGGGAGAAGCCTACGAGCAGTACTTC. Using reference TRBV18 and TRBJ2-7 for the parts outside the CDR3, the full variable domain is NAGVMQNPRHLVRRRGQEARLRCSPMKGHSHVYWYRQLPEEGLKFMVYLQKENIIDESGMPKERFSAEFPKEGPSILRIQQVVRGDSAAYFCASSPPSGGEAYEQYFGPGTRLTVT.

As concerns this clone: Sequence at one end of the junction differs from germline and may be a read error. The chain is built from TRBV7-9 and TRBJ2-1; no reliable D call. Per the germline V gene, CDR1 is SEHNR and CDR2 is FQNEAQ (reference sequence). The CDR3 spans 15 residues. The CDR3 reads CVSSLAPEAYNEQFF. The CDR3, as DNA: TGTGTCAGCAGCTTAGCTCCAGAGGCCTACAATGAGCAGTTCTTC.

The chain carries TRBV7-6 and TRBJ2-5, with 10 bases identical to TRBD2. Germline loops: CDR1 SGHVS, CDR2 FNYEAQ. This CDR3 has 16 residues. With 5 bases clipped from V and 5 bases from J, the junction kept 11 bases outside the gene matches. CDR3 loop: CASSPLASGRWETQYF. The CDR3 bases are TGTGCCAGCAGCCCGCTCGCTAGCGGGAGATGGGAGACCCAGTACTTC.

This clone has more than one count but fewer than ten. Within the sample, other DNA sequences also encode this same CDR3. The rearrangement joins TRBV30 to TRBJ2-1; D is unresolved. The CDR3 is 11 residues long. CDR1 is GTSNPN and CDR2 is SVGIG in the germline V gene (reference sequence). Between the trimmed V and J ends, which lost 2 bases and 7 bases, there was a span of 6 bases. The CDR3 DNA reads TGTGCCTGGAGTCCCAGGAATGAGCAGTTCTTC. Encoded protein: CAWSPRNEQFF.

V gene TRBV7-3 combines with J gene TRBJ2-7, with 8 nucleotides matching TRBD2. This CDR3 has 15 amino acids. The ends lost 7 bases at V and 0 bases at J; junction bases unmatched: 8. The germline CDR1 and CDR2 sequences are SGHTA and FQGTGA. The chain's CDR3 is CASTTIGTSSYEQYF. In DNA, the CDR3 is TGTGCCAGCACCACCATTGGGACTAGCTCCTACGAGCAGTACTTC.

Of note for this clone: Other DNA sequences in the sample encode the same CDR3. The rearrangement links TRBV7-3 to TRBJ2-5, with TRBD2 identical over 8 bases. The CDR3 spans 13 residues. J gave up 2 bases and V 6 bases, and 2 bases lay outside the gene matches. The germline V gene has CDR1 SGHTA and CDR2 FQGTGA. The CDR3 DNA reads as TGTGCCAGCAGTCGGGGGGGTCAAGAGACCCAGTACTTC. It specifies CASSRGGQETQYF.

The rearrangement links TRBV19 to TRBJ1-2, with a weak D call TRBD1 (5 bases). The CDR3 extends over 17 amino acids. V was trimmed by 3 bases and J by 8 bases, leaving 25 bases between them. The V gene's germline CDR1 is LNHDA and CDR2 SQIVND (reference sequence). DNA of the CDR3: TGTGCCAGTAGTATCAGATGGGGCGGGGCGGCCCTACTCGGCTACACCTTC. Translated, it gives CASSIRWGGAALLGYTF.

This chain links TRBV18 with TRBJ2-7; D assignment may be TRBD1 or TRBD2 (5 bases each). Deletions cut 6 bases from V and 4 bases from J, with 13 bases between. Germline-derived CDR1 and CDR2 are KGHSH and LQKENI. The CDR3 has 13 residues. CDR3 in amino acids: CASSPGRNYEQYF. The CDR3 nucleotides are TGTGCCAGCTCGCCGGGACGGAATTACGAGCAGTACTTC.

This clone was counted many times. V is TRBV29-1 and J is TRBJ2-5; 9 bases are a match to TRBD1. The closer fit of TRBJ2-7 to the DNA end suggests the J call may be wrong. Per the germline V gene, CDR1 is SQVTM and CDR2 is ANQGSEA. This CDR3 region has 13 residues. The CDR3 here is CSVRTGVTYEQYF. For the CDR3, the DNA is TGCAGCGTTAGGACAGGGGTGACCTACGAGCAGTACTTC.

This rearrangement joins TRBV6-1 to TRBJ1-2, with D tentatively TRBD1 (6 bases). Between the trimmed V and J ends, which lost 6 bases and 4 bases, there was a span of 15 bases. Germline CDR1 MNHNS, CDR2 SASEGT. This CDR3 is built from 14 residues. This chain's CDR3 is CASSNNGQTYGYTF. CDR3 in DNA: TGTGCCAGCAGCAATAACGGACAGACCTATGGCTACACCTTC.

This clone has a handful of counts. The rearrangement joins TRBV29-1 to TRBJ2-1; tentatively, D is TRBD1 (5 bases). CDR1 is SQVTM, CDR2 ANQGSEA, per germline. The CDR3 runs 14 residues. Trimming cost V 8 bases and J 0 bases, with 14 bases left between them. CDR3 residues: CSHGRTSSYNEQFF. The CDR3 DNA reads TGCAGCCATGGTCGGACAAGCTCCTACAATGAGCAGTTCTTC.

CDR3 nucleotide sequence: TGTGCCACCGCGCGGCAGGGAGCCTACGAGCAGTACTTC. As protein: CATARQGAYEQYF. The rearrangement uses TRBV19 and TRBJ2-7; D possibly matches TRBD1 or TRBD2 (5 bases each). Germline values: CDR1 LNHDA, CDR2 SQIVND (reference sequence). V was shortened by 10 bases and J by 2 bases, with 15 bases between the two germline ends. CDR3 size: 13 residues.

The V gene is TRBV19, the J gene TRBJ2-5; 10 bases fit TRBD2. The CDR3 extends over 16 amino acids. The trim removed 5 bases at V and 4 bases at J, leaving 10 bases unmatched. Looked up from germline, CDR1 is LNHDA and CDR2 is SQIVND (reference sequence). The CDR3 region is CASSPVGLAPRETQYF. The CDR3 DNA follows: TGTGCCAGTAGTCCAGTGGGACTAGCGCCTAGAGAGACCCAGTACTTC.

This chain uses TRBV30 with TRBJ2-1; 7 bases agree with TRBD1. Germline CDR1 reads GTSNPN; CDR2 reads SVGIG (reference sequence). The CDR3 has 16 amino acids. V lost 1 base, J lost 1 base, and 7 bases stayed unmatched. CDR3 DNA sequence: TGTGCCTGGAGTGCCCTCGGGACAGATTCCTACAATGAGCAGTTCTTC. Protein product: CAWSALGTDSYNEQFF.

The chain couples TRBV28 to TRBJ1-5; possible D gene TRBD1, 5 bases. This CDR3 spans 16 amino acids. CDR1 MDHEN and CDR2 SYDVKM come from the germline V gene. V lost 1 base to trimming and J lost 4 bases, with 14 bases between them. In DNA, the CDR3 is TGTGCCAGCAGTTTATCGGTCGGGGCGGAAAATCAGCCCCAGCATTTT. Its protein product is CASSLSVGAENQPQHF.

On this clone: Mismatch with germline at one junction end may stem from a read error. V is TRBV10-3 and J is TRBJ1-1, with D uncertain. This CDR3 spans 13 amino acids. Germline V lookup: CDR1 ENHRY, CDR2 SYGVKD. The CDR3 nucleotides read TGTGCCATCAGCCAAGCGGCGAACACTGGAGCTTTCTTT. Protein: CAISQAANTGAFF.

V and J are TRBV14 and TRBJ2-5, with a tentative D call TRBD2 (6 bases). V dropped 0 bases and J dropped 5 bases, with 19 bases sitting between them. In germline, CDR1 is SGHDN, CDR2 FVKESK. The CDR3 is made up of 17 amino acids. CDR3 coding DNA: TGTGCCAGCAGCCAAGACTTTGGGCAGGGAGCGGGCGAGACCCAGTACTTC. This gives the protein CASSQDFGQGAGETQYF.

This clone has just a few counts. A read error is the likely source, as a far larger clone sits one nucleotide away. Because it lacks the conserved phenylalanine or tryptophan at the end, this CDR3 is likely a read error. The chain links TRBV9 to TRBJ1-1; TRBD1 is a possible D gene (5 bases). The CDR3 covers 13 residues. CDR1 and CDR2 from the germline V gene are SGDLS and YYNGEE. The V end lost 4 bases, the J end lost 0 bases, and 7 bases lay between the germline ends. This CDR3 reads CASSKGMNTEAFL. The CDR3 coding sequence is TGTGCCAGCAGCAAGGGGATGAACACTGAAGCTTTCCTT.

V gene TRBV7-2 combines with J gene TRBJ2-1; a weak D match, TRBD2 (5 bases). Germline V gene data show CDR1 as SGHTA and CDR2 as FQGNSA. This CDR3 is 15 amino acids long. V lost 3 bases and J lost 4, with 13 bases in between. Written as DNA, the CDR3 is TGTGCCAGCAGCTTGAGCGGACGGAGGTACAATGAGCAGTTCTTC. Its protein product is CASSLSGRRYNEQFF.

V usage is TRBV29-1 and J usage is TRBJ2-3; D remains ambiguous. The V gene's germline CDR1 is SQVTM and CDR2 ANQGSEA. This CDR3 is built from 15 residues. Between the trimmed V and J ends, which lost 1 base and 0 bases, there was a span of 11 bases. CDR3 nucleotides: TGCAGCGTTGAAGGAGGCCAGGCTAGCACAGATACGCAGTATTTT. Translated: CSVEGGQASTDTQYF.

This rearrangement joins TRBV6-5 to TRBJ2-3; a possible D gene is TRBD1 (5 bases). The V gene's germline CDR1 is MNHEY and CDR2 SVGAGI. Deletions cut 0 bases from V and 6 bases from J, with 16 bases between. The CDR3 loop spans 16 amino acids. The CDR3 DNA reads as TGTGCCAGCAGTTACTCGATTTTCCAGGGTGAGGATACGCAGTATTTT. Protein sequence: CASSYSIFQGEDTQYF.

The CDR3 sequence is CASSWTPLGTEAFF. As DNA, the CDR3 is TGTGCCAGCAGTTGGACTCCACTGGGGACTGAAGCTTTCTTT. The rearrangement joins TRBV2 to TRBJ1-1; D not certain. V was clipped by 5 bases and J by 5 bases, with 15 bases between them. This CDR3 has 14 residues. Germline V lookup: CDR1 SNHLY, CDR2 FYNNEI.

The V and J genes are TRBV19 and TRBJ1-5; D is undetermined. This CDR3 has 14 residues. Trimming stripped 6 bases from V and 3 bases from J, with 12 bases between. Germline-derived CDR1 and CDR2 are LNHDA and SQIVND (reference sequence). CDR3 DNA sequence: TGTGCCAGTAGAAGGGTGAGTGCCAATCAGCCCCAGCATTTT. Its translation: CASRRVSANQPQHF.

This chain's CDR3 is CASSETGLGQPQHF. For the CDR3, the DNA is TGTGCCAGCAGTGAAACGGGGTTGGGTCAGCCCCAGCATTTT. This chain joins TRBV2 and TRBJ1-5; no firm D call. CDR1 is SNHLY, CDR2 FYNNEI, per germline. The CDR3 spans 14 residues. Trimming left V 2 bases short and J 6 bases short, with 11 bases between.

This clone was seen only a few times. The CDR3 DNA follows: TGTGCCAGCAGCCTGGACCCCACCGGGGAGCTGTTTTTT. Encoded protein: CASSLDPTGELFF. This chain connects TRBV7-3 to TRBJ2-2, with D uncertain. V was shortened by 5 bases and J by 4 bases, with 8 bases between the two germline ends. The germline V gene has CDR1 SGHTA and CDR2 FQGTGA. The CDR3 is made up of 13 amino acids.

Concerning this clone itself: In the same sample, other DNA sequences code for this CDR3. The chain combines TRBV7-2 with TRBJ2-3; no clear D gene. The CDR3 contains 15 residues. Germline-derived CDR1 and CDR2 are SGHTA and FQGNSA. The V end lost 1 base, the J end lost 0 bases, and 8 bases lay between the germline ends. The CDR3 spells CASSLEGRSTDTQYF. For the CDR3, the DNA is TGTGCCAGCAGCTTAGAGGGCAGGAGCACAGATACGCAGTATTTT.

This chain joins TRBV5-3 and TRBJ2-1; the match to TRBD2 covers 7 bases. TRBV5-3 is designated an ORF whose function remains uncertain. V lost 0 bases to trimming and J lost 5 bases; unmatched junction nucleotides: 5. The CDR3 spans 15 residues. CDR3 coding DNA: TGTGCCAGAAGCTTGGGTGGGAGGGCAAACAATGAGCAGTTCTTC. As protein: CARSLGGRANNEQFF.

J is TRBJ2-2 and V is TRBV6-5, with 8 bases identical to TRBD2. The germline V gene encodes CDR1 MNHEY and CDR2 SVGAGI. V gave up 7 bases and J gave up 7 bases; unmatched junction bases: 8. The CDR3 runs to 14 residues. CDR3: CASTIRGGGGELFF. CDR3 bases: TGTGCCAGCACCATTCGGGGGGGCGGCGGGGAGCTGTTTTTT.

The J gene is TRBJ2-1, the V gene TRBV7-2; a possible D gene is TRBD1 (6 bases). Germline CDR1 reads SGHTA; CDR2 reads FQGNSA. The CDR3 runs to 16 residues. V lost 0 bases and J lost 4, with 13 bases in between. This CDR3 reads CASSLALSRGYNEQFF. The CDR3 DNA sequence: TGTGCCAGCAGCTTAGCGCTATCGAGGGGGTACAATGAGCAGTTCTTC. Supplemented by reference TRBV7-2 and TRBJ2-1, the full variable domain reads GAGVSQSPSNKVTEKGKDVELRCDPISGHTALYWYRQSLGQGLEFLIYFQGNSAPDKSGLPSDRFSAERTGGSVSTLTIQRTQQEDSAVYLCASSLALSRGYNEQFFGPGTRLTVL.

This clone was picked up one time. The junction and the germline gene differ at one end; a read error may be behind it. The same CDR3 is also encoded by other DNA sequences in this sample. This sequence joins TRBV11-2 and TRBJ2-7; no clear D. The CDR3 spans 15 residues. CDR1 is SGHAT, CDR2 FQNNGV, per germline. This chain's CDR3 is CASSYSSRYPSEQYF. The DNA of the CDR3 is TGCGCCAGCAGCTACTCGTCTAGGTACCCCTCCGAGCAGTACTTC.

This clone has only a few counts. The rearrangement links TRBV15 to TRBJ1-3; D ambiguous. The length of the CDR3 is 15 residues. Per the germline V gene, CDR1 is LNHNV and CDR2 is YYDKDF (reference sequence). V dropped 0 bases and J dropped 0 bases, with 6 bases sitting between them. CDR3 residues: CATSRDSNSGNTIYF. The CDR3 nucleotides read TGTGCCACCAGCAGAGACAGTAACTCTGGAAACACCATATATTTT.